This is a list of T cell receptor beta chains from one sample in a study of T-cell memory formation after mild COVID-19. TCRdb re-derived calls from the 5' RACE reads in MiXCR, one entry per CDR3 protein. The data contain around 250,000 distinct CDR3 sequences, about 16% of them singletons. Sequencing input: PBMCs or a T cell subset sorted from them (not recorded which). These receptors were collected from a young man who had mild COVID-19 (a few samples of this study predate the infection). Cell type and time point are not known. The CDR3 runs from the conserved cysteine through the conserved F or W. A D gene is named only where the DNA matches it firmly. A clone size is listed for some rows: how often the clone was seen (once, few, many), or a class if it is expanded.

j_call | d_call | v_call | clone_size | cdr3_aa | cdr3_nt
TRBJ1-6 | - | TRBV27 | - | CASRRAGLNSPLHF | TGTGCCAGCCGTCGGGCAGGCCTCAATTCACCCCTCCACTTT
TRBJ2-6 | TRBD1 | TRBV7-2 | few | CASSPPTGAGISGANVLTF | TGTGCCAGCAGCCCCCCGACAGGGGCCGGGATCTCTGGGGCCAACGTCCTGACTTTC
TRBJ1-1 | TRBD1 | TRBV7-9 | - | CASADRDNEAFF | TGTGCCAGCGCAGACAGGGACAATGAAGCTTTCTTT
TRBJ2-1 | - | TRBV18 | few | CASSSSLEQFF | TGTGCCAGCTCATCTAGCCTTGAGCAGTTCTTC
TRBJ1-4 | - | TRBV12-3/TRBV12-4 | - | CASRSGQGPNEKLFF | TGTGCCAGCAGGTCGGGCCAAGGCCCTAATGAAAAACTGTTTTTT
TRBJ1-4 | - | TRBV9 | - | CASSEEGVGKLFF | TGTGCCAGCAGCGAGGAGGGGGTCGGAAAACTGTTTTTT
TRBJ1-1 | - | TRBV28 | few | CASSLTRQNTEAFF | TGTGCCAGCAGTTTAACCCGACAGAACACTGAAGCTTTCTTT
TRBJ2-3 | TRBD2 | TRBV6-1 | - | CASSLAGSSTDTQYF | TGTGCCAGCAGTTTAGCGGGGTCCTCCACAGATACGCAGTATTTT
TRBJ1-5 | - | TRBV6-5 | few | CASSPGMGAKRQPQHF | TGTGCCAGCAGTCCGGGGATGGGGGCCAAGAGGCAGCCCCAGCATTTT
TRBJ1-2 | - | TRBV10-3 | - | CAISLGANYGYTF | TGTGCCATCTCTTTGGGGGCCAACTATGGCTACACCTTC
TRBJ2-7 | - | TRBV7-2 | - | CASSGTGPPYEQYF | TGTGCCAGCAGCGGAACGGGACCACCTTACGAGCAGTACTTC
TRBJ2-4 | TRBD1 | TRBV30 | - | CAWAGQGSKNIQYF | TGTGCCTGGGCCGGACAGGGGTCCAAAAACATTCAGTACTTC
TRBJ2-7 | - | TRBV4-1 | - | CASSQGNLFYEQYF | TGCGCCAGCAGCCAAGGGAATCTCTTCTACGAGCAGTACTTC
TRBJ2-5 | - | TRBV5-1 | few | CASSSPDKETQYF | TGCGCCAGCAGCTCACCGGACAAAGAGACCCAGTACTTC
TRBJ2-3 | - | TRBV24-1 | - | CATSDSKKSWGPSTDTQYF | TGTGCCACCAGTGATTCCAAGAAAAGTTGGGGGCCCTCCACAGATACGCAGTATTTT
TRBJ2-2 | TRBD2 | TRBV24-1 | many | CATSDSSGGLTGELFF | TGTGCCACCAGTGACTCCAGCGGGGGGCTCACCGGGGAGCTGTTTTTT
TRBJ2-5 | - | TRBV15 | - | CATSRATPETQYF | TGTGCCACCAGCAGGGCTACCCCGGAGACCCAGTACTTC
TRBJ1-6 | - | TRBV4-3 | few | CASSQVDGPPLHF | TGCGCCAGCAGCCAAGTTGACGGTCCACCCCTCCACTTT
TRBJ2-5 | - | TRBV29-1 | - | CSVVLGDGRGTQYF | TGCAGCGTCGTCTTAGGGGACGGCCGTGGGACCCAGTACTTC
TRBJ2-5 | - | TRBV20-1 | - | CSAHKRETQYF | TGCAGTGCTCATAAACGGGAGACCCAGTACTTC
TRBJ2-5 | - | TRBV29-1 | - | CSVEVRRETQYF | TGCAGCGTTGAAGTCCGTCGGGAGACCCAGTACTTC
TRBJ2-6 | - | TRBV12-3/TRBV12-4 | once | CATREANVLTF | TGTGCCACCCGTGAGGCCAACGTCCTGACTTTC
TRBJ2-5 | TRBD2 | TRBV20-1 | few | CSARDQTSGRRYQETQYF | TGCAGTGCTAGAGATCAGACTAGCGGGAGACGGTACCAAGAGACCCAGTACTTC
TRBJ2-1 | TRBD2 | TRBV7-7 | few | CASSLVAGGSYNEQFF | TGTGCTAGCAGCTTAGTGGCGGGGGGCTCCTACAATGAGCAGTTCTTC
TRBJ1-1 | - | TRBV27 | few | CASSLRSGEDTEAFF | TGTGCCAGCAGTTTAAGGTCAGGGGAGGACACTGAAGCTTTCTTT
TRBJ2-3 | - | TRBV9 | few | CASSVGRTFGLTSGTDTQYF | TGTGCCAGCAGCGTCGGCAGAACATTCGGACTAACGTCTGGCACAGATACGCAGTATTTT
TRBJ1-1 | - | TRBV29-1 | - | CSVVVRGNTEAFF | TGCAGCGTTGTAGTAAGGGGGAACACTGAAGCTTTCTTT
TRBJ2-3 | TRBD2 | TRBV5-1 | - | CASSLEASGGKTDTQYF | TGCGCCAGCAGCTTGGAGGCTAGCGGAGGCAAAACAGATACGCAGTATTTT
TRBJ2-3 | - | TRBV9 | - | CASSPSPLGDTQYF | TGTGCCAGCAGTCCCTCGCCCCTGGGAGATACGCAGTATTTT
TRBJ1-2 | TRBD1 | TRBV6-5 | few | CASSYTTGANYGYTF | TGTGCCAGCAGTTACACGACAGGGGCTAACTATGGCTACACCTTC
TRBJ2-2 | - | TRBV7-3 | many | CASSLHPGDTGELFF | TGTGCCAGCAGCCTTCACCCAGGGGACACCGGGGAGCTGTTTTTT
TRBJ2-4 | TRBD2 | TRBV10-3 | - | CAISGGGNIQYF | TGTGCCATCAGTGGGGGGGGAAACATTCAGTACTTC
TRBJ1-4 | - | TRBV20-1 | - | CSARDSGRDEKLFF | TGCAGTGCTAGAGATTCAGGGAGGGATGAAAAACTGTTTTTT
TRBJ1-2 | - | TRBV29-1 | few | CSVHRDLGFYGYTF | TGCAGCGTTCACCGGGACTTGGGGTTCTATGGCTACACCTTC
TRBJ1-5 | - | TRBV6-5 | few | CATSVGWSNQPQHF | TGTGCCACCTCGGTAGGGTGGAGCAATCAGCCCCAGCATTTT
TRBJ2-1 | - | TRBV3-1 | - | CASSQGLGFVGSSYNEQFF | TGTGCCAGCAGCCAAGGTCTCGGGTTCGTGGGAAGCTCCTACAATGAGCAGTTCTTC
TRBJ2-1 | - | TRBV20-1 | - | CSAHDSLHEQFF | TGCAGTGCTCACGACTCCCTGCATGAGCAGTTCTTC
TRBJ2-7 | - | TRBV7-2 | many | CASSDRREREQYF | TGTGCCAGCAGCGACCGGAGGGAGCGCGAGCAGTACTTC
TRBJ1-5 | TRBD1 | TRBV20-1 | few | CSARDPGSGTGLQPQHF | TGCAGTGCTAGAGATCCTGGCTCCGGGACAGGGCTTCAGCCCCAGCATTTT
TRBJ1-1 | - | TRBV20-1 | few | CSARQPNEAFF | TGCAGTGCTCGACAGCCTAATGAAGCTTTCTTT
TRBJ1-5 | - | TRBV4-1 | few | CASSHLPGSRDQPQHF | TGCGCCAGCAGCCACCTACCCGGGTCTCGCGATCAGCCCCAGCATTTT